This is a list of T cell receptor beta chains from one sample in a study of cytomegalovirus exposure and HLA in healthy donors. Assay used: immunoSEQ multiplex PCR; TCRdb lists only in-frame clones, some missing. The sample gives over 150,000 clones, about 69% of which show up once; under 5% is in the top ten. The sequenced material came from PBMCs. These receptors were obtained from a man younger than 45 in good health and CMV-seropositive. The CDR3 runs from the conserved cysteine through the conserved F or W. A D gene is named only where the DNA matches it firmly. The size entry is marked missing in some rows and otherwise reads once, few, many or a size class.

d_gene,v_gene,abundance,j_gene,CDR3aa,CDR3nt
NA,TRBV29-1,NA,TRBJ1-2,CSVEDVPQNPYGYTF,TGCAGCGTTGAAGATGTCCCACAAAACCCCTATGGCTACACCTTC
NA,TRBV20-1,NA,TRBJ2-1,CSARVERVLIF,TGCAGTGCTAGGGTCGAGCGTGTTTTGATCTTC
NA,TRBV10-2,NA,TRBJ2-7,CASVDSNSYEQYF,TGCGCCAGCGTTGACAGCAACTCCTACGAGCAGTACTTC
NA,TRBV7-7,NA,TRBJ2-1,CASSLAGGLHYNEQFF,TGTGCTAGCAGCTTAGCAGGGGGACTACATTACAATGAGCAGTTCTTC
TRBD1,TRBV27,few,TRBJ1-2,CASSPYTSGGGYGYTF,TGTGCCAGCAGTCCCTATACCTCAGGGGGTGGCTATGGCTACACCTTC
TRBD2,TRBV28,NA,TRBJ2-7,CASSSPGLAGEMVEQYF,TGTGCCAGCAGTTCGCCGGGACTAGCGGGAGAAATGGTCGAGCAGTACTTC
TRBD1,TRBV7-8,few,TRBJ1-6,CASSPRDRENSPLHF,TGTGCCAGCAGCCCGCGGGACAGGGAGAATTCACCCCTCCACTTT
TRBD2,TRBV7-2,NA,TRBJ2-1,CASSLLTSGNEQFF,TGTGCCAGCAGCCTACTGACTAGCGGCAATGAGCAGTTCTTC
NA,TRBV9,NA,TRBJ2-7,CASSAHLGDEQYF,TGTGCCAGCAGCGCGCATCTGGGAGACGAGCAGTACTTC
TRBD2,TRBV5-1,once,TRBJ2-4,CASSLGARRAGDIQYF,TGCGCCAGCAGCTTGGGGGCCCGCAGGGCGGGAGACATTCAGTACTTC
TRBD1,TRBV6-6,NA,TRBJ2-2,CASTQRQGVSTGELFF,TGTGCCAGCACCCAAAGACAGGGAGTTAGCACCGGGGAGCTGTTTTTT
TRBD1,TRBV15,few,TRBJ1-3,CATSRGWGGQELGNTIYF,TGTGCCACCAGCAGAGGTTGGGGGGGACAGGAGCTTGGAAACACCATATATTTT
TRBD1,TRBV2,NA,TRBJ2-6,CASSVSGTAGANVLTF,TGTGCCAGCAGTGTTTCAGGGACAGCTGGGGCCAACGTCCTGACTTTC
NA,TRBV18,NA,TRBJ2-2,CASSPLGHLNTGELFF,TGTGCCAGCTCACCACTGGGACATTTGAACACCGGGGAGCTGTTTTTT
NA,TRBV7-9,NA,TRBJ2-1,CASSSLRDSPYNEQFF,TGTGCCAGCAGCTCACTCCGGGACTCTCCCTACAATGAGCAGTTCTTC
NA,TRBV18,NA,TRBJ1-6,CASSPSGLDSPLHF,TGTGCCAGCTCACCATCAGGGCTCGATTCACCCCTCCACTTT
TRBD1,TRBV29-1,NA,TRBJ2-7,CSVVGQGLYEQYF,TGCAGCGTAGTGGGACAGGGGCTTTACGAGCAGTACTTC
NA,TRBV5-1,NA,TRBJ2-4,CASSPGTTLAKNIQYF,TGCGCCAGCAGCCCAGGGACAACACTAGCCAAAAACATTCAGTACTTC
NA,TRBV7-2,NA,TRBJ2-2,CASSSEVGELFF,TGTGCCAGCAGCTCCGAGGTCGGGGAGCTGTTTTTT
NA,TRBV11-3,NA,TRBJ2-5,CASSSGQGREAETQYF,TGTGCCAGCAGCTCCGGACAGGGGCGGGAGGCAGAGACCCAGTACTTC
TRBD2,TRBV7-9,once,TRBJ2-1,CSSSPLGLAGSSYNEQFF,TGTTCCAGCAGCCCACTTGGCCTAGCGGGCAGCTCCTACAATGAGCAGTTCTTC
TRBD1,TRBV6-5,NA,TRBJ1-5,CASSWDRGHEPQHF,TGTGCCAGCAGTTGGGACAGGGGACATGAGCCCCAGCATTTT
TRBD1,TRBV30,NA,TRBJ2-2,CAWSVTQGVDTGELFF,TGTGCCTGGAGTGTAACCCAGGGGGTGGATACCGGGGAGCTGTTTTTT
NA,TRBV18,NA,TRBJ1-1,CASSLARAPNTEAFF,TGTGCCAGCTCACTAGCCAGGGCTCCTAACACTGAAGCTTTCTTT
TRBD2,TRBV6-5,NA,TRBJ2-3,CASSYRTSGRNTQYF,TGTGCCAGCAGTTACCGGACTAGCGGGAGGAATACGCAGTATTTT
NA,TRBV7-2,few,TRBJ1-4,CASSLAVVGREVFF,TGTGCCAGCAGCTTAGCGGTTGTGGGCAGGGAGGTGTTTTTT
NA,TRBV7-6,NA,TRBJ2-5,CASSPVELKTQYF,TGTGCCAGCAGCCCGGTAGAATTGAAGACCCAGTACTTC
NA,TRBV30,NA,TRBJ2-1,CAWSVRGAQYNEQFF,TGTGCCTGGAGTGTTAGAGGAGCTCAGTACAATGAGCAGTTCTTC
NA,TRBV19,NA,TRBJ1-3,CATTFAGNTIYF,TGTGCCACTACGTTCGCTGGAAACACCATATATTTT
NA,TRBV9,NA,TRBJ1-2,CASSVDSGVRGYTF,TGTGCCAGCAGCGTAGATTCGGGGGTTCGAGGCTACACCTTC
TRBD2,TRBV10-3,NA,TRBJ2-2,CAISDASSGGNTGELFF,TGTGCCATCAGTGACGCGTCGTCGGGGGGGAACACCGGGGAGCTGTTTTTT
NA,TRBV6-6,NA,TRBJ1-5,CASGEGGNQPQHF,TGTGCCAGCGGTGAGGGAGGCAATCAGCCCCAGCATTTT
TRBD2,TRBV18,once,TRBJ2-1,CASSWTSGRIYYNEQFF,TGTGCCAGCTCCTGGACTAGCGGGAGGATCTACTACAATGAGCAGTTCTTC
TRBD1,TRBV19,NA,TRBJ2-7,CASSIETGTTYEQYF,TGTGCCAGTAGTATAGAGACAGGGACCACCTACGAGCAGTACTTC
TRBD2,TRBV10-2,once,TRBJ2-6,CASSDGSGISGANVLTF,TGCGCCAGCAGTGATGGTAGCGGGATATCTGGGGCCAACGTCCTGACTTTC
NA,TRBV19,NA,TRBJ2-5,CASSPVADQETQYF,TGTGCCAGTAGTCCAGTAGCGGACCAAGAGACCCAGTACTTC
TRBD2,TRBV10-3,NA,TRBJ2-1,CAIRTPSGRGGITNEQFF,TGTGCCATCAGGACACCCTCGGGGCGGGGGGGCATTACCAATGAGCAGTTCTTC
NA,TRBV7-6,NA,TRBJ2-1,CASSLGSPGEYNEQFF,TGTGCCAGCAGCTTAGGTAGTCCCGGGGAATACAATGAGCAGTTCTTC
NA,TRBV6-5,few,TRBJ2-5,CASSLQGTPETQYF,TGTGCCAGCAGCCTACAGGGGACTCCGGAGACCCAGTACTTC
TRBD2,TRBV27,NA,TRBJ2-2,CASRRASGHTGELFF,TGTGCCAGCAGGAGGGCTAGCGGTCACACCGGGGAGCTGTTTTTT
TRBD1,TRBV27,NA,TRBJ1-2,CASSLQGALGYTF,TGTGCCAGCAGCCTCCAGGGGGCGTTGGGCTACACCTTC
NA,TRBV29-1,NA,TRBJ2-2,CSGREQGNTGELFF,TGCAGCGGACGGGAACAGGGGAACACCGGGGAGCTGTTTTTT
TRBD1,TRBV11-3,NA,TRBJ2-1,CASSLGQAEQFF,TGTGCCAGCAGCCTGGGACAGGCCGAACAGTTCTTC
NA,TRBV5-6,NA,TRBJ2-7,CASSLSSRYEQYF,TGTGCCAGCAGCTTGAGCTCTCGATACGAGCAGTACTTC
NA,TRBV9,NA,TRBJ2-2,CASSSSGNTGELFF,TGTGCCAGCAGCTCAAGCGGAAACACCGGGGAGCTGTTTTTT
TRBD2,TRBV7-8,NA,TRBJ2-3,CASSLGVSGNTDTQYF,TGTGCCAGCAGCTTAGGGGTGAGCGGGAACACAGATACGCAGTATTTT
NA,TRBV6-6,NA,TRBJ2-7,CASSLEQYSYEQYF,TGTGCCAGCAGTCTGGAACAGTACTCCTACGAGCAGTACTTC
TRBD2,TRBV11-1,NA,TRBJ2-7,CASSFLSAGGSYEQYF,TGTGCCAGCAGCTTTTTATCAGCGGGAGGCTCCTACGAGCAGTACTTC
TRBD2,TRBV6-5,once,TRBJ2-7,CASSYSVAGGRYEQYF,TGTGCCAGCAGTTACTCAGTAGCGGGAGGGCGATACGAGCAGTACTTC
TRBD2,TRBV5-1,NA,TRBJ2-2,CASSLEPSGSVPGELFF,TGCGCCAGCAGCTTGGAGCCTAGCGGGAGCGTTCCCGGGGAGCTGTTTTTT
TRBD2,TRBV28,NA,TRBJ2-7,CASTSPGEGSYEQYF,TGTGCCAGCACCTCCCCCGGGGAGGGCTCCTACGAGCAGTACTTC
NA,TRBV4-3,NA,TRBJ1-4,CASSQDSGEKLFF,TGCGCCAGCAGCCAAGATTCGGGGGAAAAACTGTTTTTT
NA,TRBV4-1,NA,TRBJ1-1,CASSLRTGTEAFF,TGCGCCAGCAGCCTCCGTACGGGTACTGAAGCTTTCTTT
NA,TRBV6-5,NA,TRBJ1-4,CASSYGQLNEKLFF,TGTGCCAGCAGTTACGGGCAGCTTAATGAAAAACTGTTTTTT